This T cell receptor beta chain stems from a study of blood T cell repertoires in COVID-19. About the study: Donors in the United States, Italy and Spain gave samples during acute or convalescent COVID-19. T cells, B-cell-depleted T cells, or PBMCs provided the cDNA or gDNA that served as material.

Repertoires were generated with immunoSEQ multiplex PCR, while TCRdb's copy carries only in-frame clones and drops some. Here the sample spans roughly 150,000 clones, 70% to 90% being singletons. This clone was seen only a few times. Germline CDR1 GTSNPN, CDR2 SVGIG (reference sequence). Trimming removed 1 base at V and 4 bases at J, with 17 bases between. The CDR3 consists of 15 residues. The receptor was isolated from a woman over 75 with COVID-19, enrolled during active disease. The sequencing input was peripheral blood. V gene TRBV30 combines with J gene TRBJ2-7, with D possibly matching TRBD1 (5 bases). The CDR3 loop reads CAWSGQIVTRYEQYF. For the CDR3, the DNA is TGTGCCTGGAGTGGACAGATCGTCACCCGGTACGAGCAGTACTTC.